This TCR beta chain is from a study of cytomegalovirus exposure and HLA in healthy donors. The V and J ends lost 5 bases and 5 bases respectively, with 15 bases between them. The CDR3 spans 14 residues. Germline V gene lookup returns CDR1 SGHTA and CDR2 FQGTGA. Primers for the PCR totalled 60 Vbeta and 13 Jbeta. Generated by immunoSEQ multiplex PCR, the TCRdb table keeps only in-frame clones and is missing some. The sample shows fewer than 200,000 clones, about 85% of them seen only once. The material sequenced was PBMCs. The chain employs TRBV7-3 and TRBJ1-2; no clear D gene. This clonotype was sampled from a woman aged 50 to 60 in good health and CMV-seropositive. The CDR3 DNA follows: TGTGCCAGCAGCCCCGTCCCCGGAGGGTATGGCTACACCTTC. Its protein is CASSPVPGGYGYTF.